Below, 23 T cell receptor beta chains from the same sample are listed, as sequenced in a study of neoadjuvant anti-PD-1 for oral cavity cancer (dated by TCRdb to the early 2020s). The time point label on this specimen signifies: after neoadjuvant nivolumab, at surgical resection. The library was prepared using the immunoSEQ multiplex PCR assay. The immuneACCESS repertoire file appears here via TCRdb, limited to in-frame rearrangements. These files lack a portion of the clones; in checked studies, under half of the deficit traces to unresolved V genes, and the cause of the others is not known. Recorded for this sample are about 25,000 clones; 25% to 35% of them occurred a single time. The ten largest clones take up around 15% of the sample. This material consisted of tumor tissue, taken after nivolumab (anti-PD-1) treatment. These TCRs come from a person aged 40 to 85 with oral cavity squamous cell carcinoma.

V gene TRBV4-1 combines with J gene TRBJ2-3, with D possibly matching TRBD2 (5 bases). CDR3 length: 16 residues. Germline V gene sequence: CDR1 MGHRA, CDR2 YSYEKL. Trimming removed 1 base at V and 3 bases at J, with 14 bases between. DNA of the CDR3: TGCGCCAGCAGCCAAGTGTCTAGCAGTCGGACAGATACGCAGTATTTT. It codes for CASSQVSSSRTDTQYF.

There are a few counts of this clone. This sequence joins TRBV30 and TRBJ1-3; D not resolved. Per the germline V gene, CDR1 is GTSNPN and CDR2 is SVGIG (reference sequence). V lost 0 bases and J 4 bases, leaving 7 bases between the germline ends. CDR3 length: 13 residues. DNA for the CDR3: TGTGCCTGGAGTGTCACCTTAGGAAACACCATATATTTT. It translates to CAWSVTLGNTIYF.

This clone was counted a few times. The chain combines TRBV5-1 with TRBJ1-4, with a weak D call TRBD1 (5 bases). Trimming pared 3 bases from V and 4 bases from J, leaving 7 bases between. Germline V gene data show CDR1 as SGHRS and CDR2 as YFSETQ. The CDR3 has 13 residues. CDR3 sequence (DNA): TGCGCCAGCAGCTCTCAGGGTAATGAAAAACTGTTTTTT. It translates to CASSSQGNEKLFF. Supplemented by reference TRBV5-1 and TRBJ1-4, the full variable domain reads KAGVTQTPRYLIKTRGQQVTLSCSPISGHRSVSWYQQTPGQGLQFLFEYFSETQRNKGNFPGRFSGRQFSNSRSEMNVSTLELGDSALYLCASSSQGNEKLFFGSGTQLSVL.

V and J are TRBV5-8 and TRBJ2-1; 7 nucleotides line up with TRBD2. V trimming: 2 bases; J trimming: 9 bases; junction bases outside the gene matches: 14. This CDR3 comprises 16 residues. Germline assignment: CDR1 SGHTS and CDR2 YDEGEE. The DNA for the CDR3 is TGTGCCAGCAGCTTTCAAAGCGGGATCTCCAACAGTGAGCAGTTCTTC. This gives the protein CASSFQSGISNSEQFF.

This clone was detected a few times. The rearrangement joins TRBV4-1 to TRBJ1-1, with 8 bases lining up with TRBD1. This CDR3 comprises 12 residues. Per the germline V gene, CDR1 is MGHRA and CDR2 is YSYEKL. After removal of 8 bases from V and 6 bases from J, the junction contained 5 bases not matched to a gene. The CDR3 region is CASSDRGSEAFF. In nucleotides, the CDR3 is TGCGCCAGCTCCGACAGGGGATCTGAAGCTTTCTTT.

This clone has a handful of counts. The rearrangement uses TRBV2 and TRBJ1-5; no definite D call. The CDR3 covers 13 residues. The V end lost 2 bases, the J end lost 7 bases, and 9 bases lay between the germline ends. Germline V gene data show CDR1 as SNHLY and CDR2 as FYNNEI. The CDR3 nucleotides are TGTGCCAGCAGTGAATATCTACGCCAGCCCCAGCATTTT. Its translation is CASSEYLRQPQHF. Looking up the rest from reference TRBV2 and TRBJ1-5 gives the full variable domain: EPEVTQTPSHQVTQMGQEVILRCVPISNHLYFYWYRQILGQKVEFLVSFYNNEISEKSEIFDDQFSVERPDGSNFTLKIRSTKLEDSAMYFCASSEYLRQPQHFGDGTRLSIL.

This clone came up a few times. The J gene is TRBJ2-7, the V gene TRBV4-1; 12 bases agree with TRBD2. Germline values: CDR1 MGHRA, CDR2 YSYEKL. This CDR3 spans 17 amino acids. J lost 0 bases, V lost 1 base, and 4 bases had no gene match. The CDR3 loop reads CASSQGLAGASSYEQYF. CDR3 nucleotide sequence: TGCGCCAGCAGCCAAGGACTAGCGGGGGCCAGCTCCTACGAGCAGTACTTC.

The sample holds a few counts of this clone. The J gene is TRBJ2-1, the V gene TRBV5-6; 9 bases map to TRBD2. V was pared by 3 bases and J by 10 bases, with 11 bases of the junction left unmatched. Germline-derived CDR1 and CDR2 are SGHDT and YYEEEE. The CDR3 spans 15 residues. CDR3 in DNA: TGTGCCAGCAGCTCGCCGCGGGAGGGCAAGGAGGAGCAGTTCTTC. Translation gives CASSSPREGKEEQFF.

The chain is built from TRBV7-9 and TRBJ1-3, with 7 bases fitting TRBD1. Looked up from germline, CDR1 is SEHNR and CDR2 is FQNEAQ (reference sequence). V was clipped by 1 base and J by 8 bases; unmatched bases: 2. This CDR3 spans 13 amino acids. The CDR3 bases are TGTGCCAGCAGCTTAGGGGACAGTGACACCATATATTTT. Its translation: CASSLGDSDTIYF.

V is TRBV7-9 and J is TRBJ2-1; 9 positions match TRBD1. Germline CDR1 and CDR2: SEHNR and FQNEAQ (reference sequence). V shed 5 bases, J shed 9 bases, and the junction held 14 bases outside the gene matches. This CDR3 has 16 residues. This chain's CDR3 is CASSTRPGTGTGEQFF. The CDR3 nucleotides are TGTGCCAGCAGCACACGTCCCGGGACAGGGACGGGTGAGCAGTTCTTC.

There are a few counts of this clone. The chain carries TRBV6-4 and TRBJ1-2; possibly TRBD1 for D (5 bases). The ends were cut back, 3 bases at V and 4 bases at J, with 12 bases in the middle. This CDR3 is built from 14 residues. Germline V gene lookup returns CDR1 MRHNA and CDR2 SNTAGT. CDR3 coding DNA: TGTGCCAGCAGTGAGGTCAGGGTAGGCTATGGCTACACCTTC. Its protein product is CASSEVRVGYGYTF.

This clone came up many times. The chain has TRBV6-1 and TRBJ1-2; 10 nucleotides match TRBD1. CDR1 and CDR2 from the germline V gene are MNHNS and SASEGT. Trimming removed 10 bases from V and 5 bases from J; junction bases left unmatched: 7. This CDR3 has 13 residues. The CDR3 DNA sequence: TGTGCCACCGAACCGGGACAGGGGTATGGCTACACCTTC. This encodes CATEPGQGYGYTF.

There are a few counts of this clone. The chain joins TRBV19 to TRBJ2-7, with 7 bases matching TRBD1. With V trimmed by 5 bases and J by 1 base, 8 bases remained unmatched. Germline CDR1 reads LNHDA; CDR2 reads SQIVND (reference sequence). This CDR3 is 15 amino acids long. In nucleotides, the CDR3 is TGTGCCAGTAGTGAGTGGGCAGGGGGTTCCTACGAGCAGTACTTC. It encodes CASSEWAGGSYEQYF.

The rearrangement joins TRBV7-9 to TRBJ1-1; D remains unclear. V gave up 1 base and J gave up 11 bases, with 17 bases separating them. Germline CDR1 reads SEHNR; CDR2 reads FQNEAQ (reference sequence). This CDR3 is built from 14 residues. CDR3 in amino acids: CASSLGEGGFWAFF. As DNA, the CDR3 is TGTGCCAGCAGCTTAGGGGAAGGAGGGTTCTGGGCTTTCTTT. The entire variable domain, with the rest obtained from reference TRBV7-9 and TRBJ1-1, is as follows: DTGVSQNPRHKITKRGQNVTFRCDPISEHNRLYWYRQTLGQGPEFLTYFQNEAQLEKSRLLSDRFSAERPKGSFSTLEIQRTEQGDSAMYLCASSLGEGGFWAFFGQGTRLTVV.

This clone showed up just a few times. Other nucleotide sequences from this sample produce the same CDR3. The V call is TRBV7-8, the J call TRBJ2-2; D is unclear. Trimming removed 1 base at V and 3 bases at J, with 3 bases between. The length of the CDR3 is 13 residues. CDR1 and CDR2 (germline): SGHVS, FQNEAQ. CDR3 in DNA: TGTGCCAGCAGCTTAGTTGACACCGGGGAGCTGTTTTTT. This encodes CASSLVDTGELFF.

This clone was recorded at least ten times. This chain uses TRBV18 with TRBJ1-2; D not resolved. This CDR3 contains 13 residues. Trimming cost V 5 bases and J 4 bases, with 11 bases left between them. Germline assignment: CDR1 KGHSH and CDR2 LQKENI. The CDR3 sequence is CASSDVLGYGYTF. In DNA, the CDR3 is TGTGCCAGCTCAGATGTCCTCGGCTATGGCTACACCTTC. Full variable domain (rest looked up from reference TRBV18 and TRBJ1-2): NAGVMQNPRHLVRRRGQEARLRCSPMKGHSHVYWYRQLPEEGLKFMVYLQKENIIDESGMPKERFSAEFPKEGPSILRIQQVVRGDSAAYFCASSDVLGYGYTFGSGTRLTVV.

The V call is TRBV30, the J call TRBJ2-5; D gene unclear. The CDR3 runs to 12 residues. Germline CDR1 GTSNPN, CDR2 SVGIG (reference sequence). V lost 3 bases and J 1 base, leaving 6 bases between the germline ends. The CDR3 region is CAWRGLQETQYF. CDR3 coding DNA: TGTGCCTGGAGGGGCCTCCAAGAGACCCAGTACTTC.

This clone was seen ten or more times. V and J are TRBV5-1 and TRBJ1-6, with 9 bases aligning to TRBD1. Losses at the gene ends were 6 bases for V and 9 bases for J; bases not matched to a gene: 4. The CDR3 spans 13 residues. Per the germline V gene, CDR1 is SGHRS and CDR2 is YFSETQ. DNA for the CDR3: TGCGCCAGCATGGGGGACAGGGCTTCACCCCTCCACTTT. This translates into CASMGDRASPLHF.

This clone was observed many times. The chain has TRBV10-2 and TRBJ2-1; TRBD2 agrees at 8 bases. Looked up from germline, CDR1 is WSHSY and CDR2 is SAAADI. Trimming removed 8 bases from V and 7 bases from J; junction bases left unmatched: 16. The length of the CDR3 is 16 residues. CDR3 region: CASGPLSGGRFNEQFF. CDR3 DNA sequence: TGCGCCAGCGGCCCCCTGTCGGGGGGGCGTTTTAATGAGCAGTTCTTC.

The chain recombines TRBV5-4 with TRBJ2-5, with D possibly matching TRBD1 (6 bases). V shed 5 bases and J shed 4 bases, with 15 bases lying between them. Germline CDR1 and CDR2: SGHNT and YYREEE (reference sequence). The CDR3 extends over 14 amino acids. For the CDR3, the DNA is TGTGCCAGCAGAATCGACAGGCGAGGAGAGACCCAGTACTTC. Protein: CASRIDRRGETQYF. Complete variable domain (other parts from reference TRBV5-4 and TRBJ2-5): ETGVTQSPTHLIKTRGQQVTLRCSSQSGHNTVSWYQQALGQGPQFIFQYYREEENGRGNFPPRFSGLQFPNYSSELNVNALELDDSALYLCASRIDRRGETQYFGPGTRLLVL.

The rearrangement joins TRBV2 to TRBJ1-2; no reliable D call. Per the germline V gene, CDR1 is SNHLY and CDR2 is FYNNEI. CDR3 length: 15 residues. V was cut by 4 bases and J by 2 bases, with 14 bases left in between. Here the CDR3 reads CASSVNRVGNYGYTF. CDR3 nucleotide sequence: TGTGCCAGCAGTGTAAATAGGGTCGGCAACTATGGCTACACCTTC.

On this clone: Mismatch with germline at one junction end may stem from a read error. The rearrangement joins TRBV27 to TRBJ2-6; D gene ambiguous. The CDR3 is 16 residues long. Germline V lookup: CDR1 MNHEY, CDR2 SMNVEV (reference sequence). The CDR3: CATSANWGSGANVLTF. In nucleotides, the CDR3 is TGTGCCACCAGTGCCAATTGGGGATCTGGGGCCAACGTCCTGACTTTC.

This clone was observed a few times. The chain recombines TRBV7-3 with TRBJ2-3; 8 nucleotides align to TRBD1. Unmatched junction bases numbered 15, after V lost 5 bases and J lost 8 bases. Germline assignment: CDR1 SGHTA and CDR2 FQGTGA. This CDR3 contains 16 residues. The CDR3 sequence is CASSPTQGAGYATQYF. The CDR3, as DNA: TGTGCCAGCAGCCCGACCCAGGGGGCTGGGTACGCTACGCAGTATTTT. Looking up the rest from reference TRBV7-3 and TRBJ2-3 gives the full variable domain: GAGVSQTPSNKVTEKGKYVELRCDPISGHTALYWYRQSLGQGPEFLIYFQGTGAADDSGLPNDRFFAVRPEGSVSTLKIQRTERGDSAVYLCASSPTQGAGYATQYFGPGTRLTVL.